The 11 T cell receptor beta chains presented below share a single source sample, sequenced in a study of blood T cell repertoires in COVID-19. Sequencing was performed with immunoSEQ multiplex PCR; in TCRdb, only in-frame clones are kept and a portion is missing. Here the sample spans hundreds of thousands of clones, 88% being singletons. Sequenced: PBMCs or T cells enriched from blood (not recorded which). These receptor sequences come from a woman aged 45-65 years who had recovered from COVID-19.

This sequence joins TRBV19 and TRBJ1-2; TRBD1 matches 12 bases. CDR1 and CDR2 from the germline V gene are LNHDA and SQIVND (reference sequence). Trimming cost V 4 bases and J 0 bases; bases outside gene matches: 3. This CDR3 has 16 amino acids. Here the CDR3 DNA reads TGTGCCAGTAGTAGGGGACAGGGGGCCACTAACTATGGCTACACCTTC. Encoded protein: CASSRGQGATNYGYTF.

The CDR3 here is CASSLNAANSPLHF. The CDR3 DNA reads as TGTGCCAGCAGCTTAAACGCGGCTAATTCACCCCTCCACTTT. The chain has TRBV7-2 and TRBJ1-6; D remains ambiguous. Trimming took 2 bases from V and 6 from J, leaving 8 bases between them. The germline gives CDR1 SGHTA, CDR2 FQGNSA. CDR3 size: 14 residues.

V gene TRBV6-5 combines with J gene TRBJ2-2, with TRBD2 identical over 13 bases. V trimming: 7 bases; J trimming: 6 bases; junction bases outside the gene matches: 5. The CDR3 has 15 residues. Germline assignment: CDR1 MNHEY and CDR2 SVGAGI. Written as DNA, the CDR3 is TGTGCCAGCACCAGGACTAGCGGGAGTCCCGGGGAGCTGTTTTTT. It encodes CASTRTSGSPGELFF.

The chain uses TRBV5-1 and TRBJ1-2; D not certain. The germline gives CDR1 SGHRS, CDR2 YFSETQ. This CDR3 has 13 amino acids. V lost 10 bases and J lost 2, with 15 bases in between. This chain's CDR3 is CASGLRVNYGYTF. The CDR3 DNA reads as TGCGCCTCAGGATTACGTGTCAACTATGGCTACACCTTC.

V is TRBV24-1 and J is TRBJ2-3; D is possibly TRBD2 (6 bases). Germline CDR1 and CDR2: KGHDR and SFDVKD. Trimming pared 9 bases from V and 1 base from J, leaving 7 bases between. The CDR3 spans 12 residues. The CDR3 protein is CATGGGTDTQYF. Written as DNA, the CDR3 is TGTGCCACCGGCGGGGGCACAGATACGCAGTATTTT.

J is TRBJ2-3 and V is TRBV4-2; 13 nucleotides line up with TRBD2. Germline assignment: CDR1 LGHNA and CDR2 YNFKEQ. The V and J ends lost 4 bases and 5 bases, in that order; junction bases with no gene match: 6. The CDR3 contains 16 residues. The CDR3 DNA sequence: TGTGCCAGCAGCCTAACTAGCGGGAGGGCCGAAGATACGCAGTATTTT. Translation: CASSLTSGRAEDTQYF.

V usage is TRBV30 and J usage is TRBJ1-1; possible D gene TRBD1, 6 bases. The CDR3 runs 11 residues. V dropped 3 bases and J dropped 6 bases, with 8 bases sitting between them. Germline V CDR1 and CDR2: GTSNPN, SVGIG (reference sequence). As DNA, the CDR3 is TGTGCCTGGAGCACAGGGTCTGAAGCTTTCTTT. Translated: CAWSTGSEAFF. The complete variable domain, with remaining parts taken from reference TRBV30 and TRBJ1-1, reads SQTIHQWPATLVQPVGSPLSLECTVEGTSNPNLYWYRQAAGRGLQLLFYSVGIGQISSEVPQNLSASRPQDRQFILSSKKLLLSDSGFYLCAWSTGSEAFFGQGTRLTVV.

The count of this clone is one. The chain uses TRBV19 and TRBJ2-1; D possibly corresponds to TRBD2 (5 bases). Per the germline V gene, CDR1 is LNHDA and CDR2 is SQIVND (reference sequence). This CDR3 is built from 16 residues. Trimming shortened V by 7 bases and J by 0 bases, and 16 bases separated the two germline ends. CDR3 loop: CASTEGSISSYNEQFF. Written as DNA, the CDR3 is TGTGCCAGTACCGAAGGGAGCATTAGCTCCTACAATGAGCAGTTCTTC.

The J gene is TRBJ1-2, the V gene TRBV28, with a tentative D call TRBD1 (6 bases). Deletions cut 11 bases from V and 6 bases from J, with 16 bases between. Germline loops: CDR1 MDHEN, CDR2 SYDVKM. CDR3 size: 12 residues. Here the CDR3 DNA reads TGTGCCTTGGAGGGGGAGGGACATGGCTACACCTTC. Translated, it gives CALEGEGHGYTF.

This chain joins TRBV12-2 and TRBJ2-1; TRBD2, the table's D call, lacks a check against the DNA. TRBV12-2 is a recognized pseudogene. The CDR3 is made up of 19 amino acids. The CDR3 protein is CASRLAWTSGRVSYNEQFF. The CDR3 DNA follows: TGTGCAAGTCGCTTAGCGTGGACTAGCGGGAGGGTCTCCTACAATGAGCAGTTCTTC.

This sequence joins TRBV7-2 and TRBJ2-1; no reliable D call. The V gene's germline CDR1 is SGHTA and CDR2 FQGNSA. Trimming left V 2 bases short and J 6 bases short, with 8 bases between. The CDR3 sequence is 13 residues long. The CDR3 DNA reads as TGTGCCAGCAGCTTATTGGTAGCCAATGAGCAGTTCTTC. It yields the protein CASSLLVANEQFF. The entire variable domain, with the rest obtained from reference TRBV7-2 and TRBJ2-1, is as follows: GAGVSQSPSNKVTEKGKDVELRCDPISGHTALYWYRQSLGQGLEFLIYFQGNSAPDKSGLPSDRFSAERTGGSVSTLTIQRTQQEDSAVYLCASSLLVANEQFFGPGTRLTVL.